Following are 9 T cell receptor beta chains from one sample sequenced in a study of cytomegalovirus exposure and HLA in healthy donors. TCRdb's copy holds only in-frame clones and misses some; the assay was immunoSEQ multiplex PCR. The sample holds approximately 57,000 clones, roughly 93% seen once. The sequencing sample was made of PBMCs. The receptors stem from a woman between 18 and 29 years old in good health and CMV-seronegative.

This chain links TRBV5-1 with TRBJ2-3, with 7 bases fitting TRBD2. V lost 1 base to trimming and J lost 4 bases; unmatched junction nucleotides: 9. The germline V gene encodes CDR1 SGHRS and CDR2 YFSETQ. The CDR3 is 16 amino acids. The CDR3 loop is CASSLRMGAGPDTQYF. The CDR3 DNA follows: TGCGCCAGCAGCTTGAGGATGGGAGCGGGGCCAGATACGCAGTATTTT.

The chain joins TRBV7-9 to TRBJ1-3, with D possibly being TRBD1 (5 bases). Germline V CDR1 and CDR2: SEHNR, FQNEAQ (reference sequence). CDR3 size: 14 residues. The ends were cut back, 8 bases at V and 4 bases at J, with 15 bases in the middle. The CDR3 sequence: CASRPGMWGNTIYF. The CDR3 DNA is TGTGCCAGCCGGCCAGGGATGTGGGGAAACACCATATATTTT.

This chain joins TRBV6-1 and TRBJ2-1; possibly TRBD1 for D (6 bases). Trimming took 2 bases from V and 7 from J, leaving 18 bases between them. Germline CDR1 MNHNS, CDR2 SASEGT. The CDR3 extends over 16 amino acids. The CDR3 bases are TGTGCCAGCAGTGAATCTTCAGGGACATCGAGAAATGAGCAGTTCTTC. This translates into CASSESSGTSRNEQFF.

The gene calls are TRBV19 and TRBJ2-7, with 9 bases matching TRBD1. Trimming at V came to 1 base and at J to 2 bases, leaving 3 bases not matched to a gene. Germline CDR1 LNHDA, CDR2 SQIVND (reference sequence). The CDR3 covers 15 residues. CDR3 DNA: TGTGCCAGTAGTATAGGGGGACAGGGCCCCTACGAGCAGTACTTC. This codes for CASSIGGQGPYEQYF.

The chain joins TRBV19 to TRBJ1-5; 7 nucleotides match TRBD1. Germline CDR1 and CDR2: LNHDA and SQIVND (reference sequence). The CDR3 runs 15 residues. Trimming removed 6 bases from V and 2 bases from J; junction bases left unmatched: 7. This chain's CDR3 is CASSPHRGGNQPQHF. As DNA, the CDR3 is TGTGCCAGTAGCCCGCACAGGGGTGGCAATCAGCCCCAGCATTTT.

CDR3 sequence: CASSRDRQETQYF. CDR3 nucleotides: TGTGCCAGCTCACGCGACAGACAAGAGACCCAGTACTTC. V gene TRBV18 combines with J gene TRBJ2-5, with D possibly TRBD1 on 5 matching bases. The CDR3 consists of 13 residues. V lost 4 bases to trimming and J lost 2 bases, with 8 bases between them. The germline V gene encodes CDR1 KGHSH and CDR2 LQKENI.

The rearrangement joins TRBV23-1 to TRBJ2-1, with 8 nucleotides matching TRBD1. TRBV23-1 is treated as an ORF (open reading frame) with a function not yet certain. The CDR3 is made up of 20 amino acids. Trimming removed 3 bases from V and 0 bases from J; junction bases left unmatched: 16. This CDR3 is CASSQGPGTGYFRSYNEQFF. The CDR3 region has the DNA TGCGCCAGCAGTCAGGGACCCGGGACAGGCTATTTTCGCTCCTACAATGAGCAGTTCTTC.

The chain combines TRBV19 with TRBJ2-2, with D uncertain. The ends were cut back, 8 bases at V and 0 bases at J, with 7 bases in the middle. CDR1 is LNHDA and CDR2 is SQIVND in the germline V gene (reference sequence). This CDR3 comprises 13 residues. The CDR3 sequence is CASGPANTGELFF. The CDR3 region has the DNA TGTGCCAGTGGGCCAGCGAACACCGGGGAGCTGTTTTTT.

The rearrangement uses TRBV13 and TRBJ2-7; 11 bases line up with TRBD2. This CDR3 region has 14 residues. Germline V gives CDR1 PRHDT, CDR2 FYEKMQ (reference sequence). With 3 bases clipped from V and 2 bases from J, the junction kept 0 bases outside the gene matches. The CDR3 spells CASSFSGRAYEQYV. CDR3 sequence (DNA): TGTGCCAGCAGCTTTAGCGGGAGGGCCTACGAGCAGTACGTC.